This is a list of T cell receptor beta chains from one sample in a study of cytomegalovirus exposure and HLA in healthy donors. The method was immunoSEQ multiplex PCR; TCRdb's version includes in-frame clones alone and lacks a portion of them. Counted here are 200,000 to 300,000 clones, just under 85% occurring once; the ten biggest clones make up 1.5% to 2%. Specimen: PBMCs. All receptors come from a woman aged 40 to 50 in good health and CMV-seropositive. Each CDR3 is given with its conserved first and last residue. Each record gives: V gene, D gene, J gene, clone size, CDR3 protein, CDR3 DNA. A D gene is named only where the DNA matches it firmly. Clone sizes are given selectively: once, few, many, or a class where the clone is expanded.

TRBV19	.	TRBJ2-7	.	CASSIDSAYVEQYF	TGTGCCAGTAGTATCGACTCCGCCTACGTCGAGCAGTACTTC
TRBV10-3	TRBD2	TRBJ2-1	.	CAISDNGLDKTRQFF	TGTGCCATCAGTGACAACGGACTAGATAAGACTCGGCAGTTCTTC
TRBV6-5	TRBD1	TRBJ2-1	.	CASSLRGQGDNEQFF	TGTGCCAGCAGCCTCAGGGGTCAGGGGGACAATGAGCAGTTCTTC
TRBV4-3	.	TRBJ2-1	.	CASSRGRASDEQFF	TGCGCCAGCAGCCGCGGAAGGGCTAGCGATGAGCAGTTCTTC
TRBV14	.	TRBJ1-5	.	CATYSENQPQHF	TGTGCCACCTACAGTGAGAATCAGCCCCAGCATTTT
TRBV5-1	.	TRBJ1-1	.	CASSLEVTQVEAFF	TGCGCCAGCAGCTTGGAAGTGACGCAGGTTGAAGCTTTCTTT
TRBV7-8	.	TRBJ2-1	.	CASSPRGSSYNEQFF	TGTGCCAGCAGCCCAAGGGGTAGCTCCTACAATGAGCAGTTCTTC
TRBV9	.	TRBJ1-1	.	CASSVAGQNTEAFF	TGTGCCAGCAGCGTAGCTGGACAGAACACTGAAGCTTTCTTT
TRBV7-8	.	TRBJ2-4	.	CASSLGGLDSQYF	TGTGCCAGCAGCTTAGGTGGATTGGACAGTCAGTACTTC
TRBV6-5	.	TRBJ1-5	.	CASSSMSNQPQHF	TGTGCCAGCAGTTCCATGAGCAATCAGCCCCAGCATTTT
TRBV5-1	TRBD2	TRBJ2-1	.	CASSLGLAGGIYNEQFF	TGCGCCAGCAGCTTGGGACTAGCGGGAGGGATTTACAATGAGCAGTTCTTC
TRBV13	TRBD2	TRBJ2-1	.	CASSLDGLARYNEQFF	TGTGCCAGCAGCTTAGATGGACTAGCGCGCTACAATGAGCAGTTCTTC
TRBV5-4	.	TRBJ1-2	.	CASSVGRVRNGYTF	TGTGCCAGCAGTGTGGGTCGGGTAAGGAATGGCTACACCTTC
TRBV28	TRBD1	TRBJ1-5	.	CASRRDSLHSNQPQHF	TGTGCCAGCAGACGGGACAGCTTACATAGCAATCAGCCCCAGCATTTT
TRBV19	.	TRBJ2-6	.	CATRASGANVLTF	TGTGCCACCAGGGCCTCTGGGGCCAACGTCCTGACTTTC
TRBV19	TRBD1	TRBJ1-4	.	CASSLRQGGEKLFF	TGTGCCAGTAGTCTCAGACAGGGGGGTGAAAAACTGTTTTTT
TRBV28	.	TRBJ1-5	.	CASSFGSGYSNQPQHF	TGTGCCAGCAGTTTTGGTTCAGGATATAGCAATCAGCCCCAGCATTTT
TRBV4-3	.	TRBJ2-1	.	CASSQDVLVTVYNEQFF	TGCGCCAGCAGCCAAGACGTTCTAGTGACTGTCTACAATGAGCAGTTCTTC
TRBV5-1	TRBD2	TRBJ2-1	.	CASSLGSGNNEQFF	TGCGCCAGCAGCCTGGGTAGCGGGAACAATGAGCAGTTCTTC
TRBV7-8	.	TRBJ2-3	.	CASSLRESTDTQYF	TGTGCCAGCAGCTTACGGGAAAGCACAGATACGCAGTATTTT
TRBV15	.	TRBJ1-3	.	CATSPNRAQSSGNTIYF	TGTGCCACCAGCCCCAACAGGGCCCAAAGCTCTGGAAACACCATATATTTT
TRBV2	.	TRBJ1-1	.	CASSDTGRTEAFF	TGTGCCAGCAGTGATACAGGCCGAACTGAAGCTTTCTTT
TRBV6-5	TRBD1	TRBJ2-7	.	CASSYDRGGDEQYF	TGTGCCAGCAGTTACGACAGGGGAGGAGACGAGCAGTACTTC
TRBV19	TRBD1	TRBJ2-7	.	CASSLQGARGVYEQYF	TGTGCCAGTAGTCTACAGGGGGCAAGGGGGGTGTACGAGCAGTACTTC
TRBV29-1	.	TRBJ1-1	.	CSVMRFGGAEAFF	TGCAGCGTCATGAGATTCGGGGGAGCTGAAGCTTTCTTT
TRBV2	TRBD2	TRBJ2-2	.	CASSDLAGVTGELFF	TGTGCCAGCAGTGACCTAGCGGGAGTCACCGGGGAGCTGTTTTTT
TRBV7-9	.	TRBJ2-2	.	CASSSTTTGELFF	TGTGCCAGCAGCTCGACTACCACCGGGGAGCTGTTTTTT
TRBV19	TRBD1	TRBJ2-7	.	CASGAGGAYEQYF	TGTGCCAGTGGAGCAGGGGGCGCGTACGAGCAGTACTTC
TRBV21-1	.	TRBJ2-3	.	CASSVYSGPGIDTQYF	TGTGCCAGCAGCGTATATAGCGGGCCGGGGATAGATACGCAGTATTTT
TRBV19	TRBD1	TRBJ1-4	.	CASNRGQPNEKLFF	TGTGCCAGTAACCGGGGACAGCCTAATGAAAAACTGTTTTTT
TRBV27	TRBD2	TRBJ2-5	.	CASKGTSKQETQYF	TGTGCCAGCAAGGGGACTAGCAAACAAGAGACCCAGTACTTC
TRBV4-3	TRBD1	TRBJ2-7	.	CASSQTGLSSYEQYF	TGCGCCAGCAGCCAGACAGGGCTAAGCTCCTACGAGCAGTACTTC
TRBV27	TRBD1	TRBJ2-7	.	CASSSFRTGPPYEQYF	TGTGCCAGCAGTTCATTTAGGACAGGCCCCCCCTACGAGCAGTACTTC
TRBV25-1	TRBD2	TRBJ2-3	.	CASQGLAPRAQYF	TGTGCCAGCCAGGGACTAGCGCCGCGGGCGCAGTATTTT
TRBV5-6	.	TRBJ2-7	.	CASSLSGFSYEQYF	TGTGCCAGCAGCTTGTCAGGGTTCTCCTACGAGCAGTACTTC
TRBV11-3	TRBD2	TRBJ2-1	.	CASSLGLADFNEQFF	TGTGCCAGCAGCTTAGGACTAGCGGACTTCAATGAGCAGTTCTTC
TRBV5-4	TRBD2	TRBJ2-3	once	CASSASSGRSPDTQYF	TGTGCCAGCAGCGCTTCTAGCGGGCGGTCCCCAGATACGCAGTATTTT
TRBV6-1	.	TRBJ2-1	few	CASSDSLNNEQFF	TGTGCCAGCAGTGACTCCCTTAACAATGAGCAGTTCTTC
TRBV27	.	TRBJ1-5	.	CASSLSEDNQPQHF	TGTGCCAGCAGTCTTAGCGAAGACAATCAGCCCCAGCATTTT
TRBV2	TRBD1	TRBJ1-5	.	CASSGPLRLPDRGRGNQPQHF	TGTGCCAGCAGTGGACCCCTACGACTTCCGGACAGGGGCAGGGGCAATCAGCCCCAGCATTTT
TRBV27	TRBD1	TRBJ1-1	.	CASNPGTGLSEAFF	TGTGCCAGCAATCCCGGGACAGGGTTATCTGAAGCTTTCTTT
TRBV7-9	TRBD1	TRBJ1-2	.	CASRVSGGVEGYTF	TGTGCCAGCAGGGTTTCAGGGGGCGTCGAGGGCTACACCTTC
TRBV11-3	TRBD1	TRBJ1-2	.	CASSFSGGNGYTF	TGTGCCAGCAGTTTTTCAGGGGGCAATGGCTACACCTTC
TRBV9	.	TRBJ2-1	.	CASSVGASGTIEQFF	TGTGCCAGCAGCGTAGGGGCCTCCGGAACGATTGAGCAGTTCTTC
TRBV5-4	.	TRBJ1-4	.	CASSLDPRTREKLFF	TGTGCCAGCAGCTTGGATCCCCGGACACGAGAAAAACTGTTTTTT
TRBV2	.	TRBJ1-5	.	CASREAVTGALGNQPQHF	TGTGCCAGCAGAGAAGCGGTGACAGGAGCCTTAGGGAATCAGCCCCAGCATTTT
TRBV19	TRBD2	TRBJ2-1	.	CASGLAGGTNEQFF	TGTGCCAGTGGACTAGCGGGAGGAACTAATGAGCAGTTCTTC
TRBV2	.	TRBJ2-5	.	CASSDRLGRGETQYF	TGTGCCAGCAGTGATCGCCTGGGACGGGGGGAGACCCAGTACTTC
TRBV6-6	TRBD1	TRBJ1-3	.	CASSYGQASSGNTIYF	TGTGCCAGCAGTTATGGACAGGCCAGCTCTGGAAACACCATATATTTT
TRBV6-4	.	TRBJ2-2	.	CASSDSIGATNTGELFF	TGTGCCAGCAGTGACTCGATCGGAGCCACGAACACCGGGGAGCTGTTTTTT
TRBV29-1	TRBD2	TRBJ2-4	.	CSVAGSSGNIQYF	TGCAGCGTTGCTGGTTCTAGCGGAAACATTCAGTACTTC
TRBV7-2	.	TRBJ2-2	.	CASSLGAYKAGELFF	TGTGCCAGCAGCTTAGGGGCCTACAAAGCCGGGGAGCTGTTTTTT
TRBV7-3	.	TRBJ2-5	.	CASSLRGLAGTQYF	TGTGCCAGCAGCTTAAGGGGACTTGCGGGTACCCAGTACTTC
TRBV5-1	.	TRBJ2-1	.	CASSLKVIFSTRPSDEQFF	TGCGCCAGCAGCTTGAAGGTGATCTTCTCGACTCGACCCTCGGATGAGCAGTTCTTC
TRBV7-9	.	TRBJ1-4	.	CASSPVGLREKLFF	TGTGCCAGCAGCCCCGTGGGCTTAAGGGAAAAACTGTTTTTT